This entry lists 14 T cell receptor beta chains sequenced from one sample in a study of blood T cell repertoires in COVID-19. Profiled with immunoSEQ multiplex PCR; TCRdb holds only in-frame clones, not every one. The table lists 110,000 to 150,000 clones, under 90% of them singletons. The sequenced material came from peripheral blood. Receptors were obtained from a man aged 65-85 years who had recovered from COVID-19.

This clone was seen only a few times. The rearrangement uses TRBV10-2 and TRBJ2-1; D possibly corresponds to TRBD2 (5 bases). Germline loops: CDR1 WSHSY, CDR2 SAAADI. The CDR3 sequence is 15 residues long. V was pared by 2 bases and J by 4 bases, with 12 bases between. CDR3 in amino acids: CASSETSTAYNEQFF. The CDR3 DNA reads as TGCGCCAGCAGTGAGACTAGTACCGCTTACAATGAGCAGTTCTTC.

The table lists this clone with a few counts. The chain combines TRBV30 with TRBJ1-2; tentatively, D is TRBD1 (5 bases). The CDR3 is 16 amino acids. Germline loops: CDR1 GTSNPN, CDR2 SVGIG (reference sequence). V was shortened by 1 base and J by 4 bases, with 19 bases between the two germline ends. The CDR3 loop reads CAWSAFQGRLGYGYTF. The CDR3 nucleotides read TGTGCCTGGAGTGCGTTCCAGGGTAGGTTAGGCTATGGCTACACCTTC.

This clone occurred a few times. This chain joins TRBV30 and TRBJ2-7; no clear D gene. Trimming left V 3 bases short and J 3 bases short, with 6 bases between. The germline V gene has CDR1 GTSNPN and CDR2 SVGIG (reference sequence). The CDR3 loop spans 11 amino acids. CDR3 DNA: TGTGCCTGGAGGGGCCTCTACGAGCAGTACTTC. It translates to CAWRGLYEQYF. Full variable domain (remainder filled in from reference TRBV30 and TRBJ2-7): SQTIHQWPATLVQPVGSPLSLECTVEGTSNPNLYWYRQAAGRGLQLLFYSVGIGQISSEVPQNLSASRPQDRQFILSSKKLLLSDSGFYLCAWRGLYEQYFGPGTRLTVT.

CDR3: CASSLSAEVYNEQFF. CDR3 sequence (DNA): TGTGCCAGCAGTTTATCGGCGGAGGTGTACAATGAGCAGTTCTTC. The V call is TRBV27, the J call TRBJ2-1, with a possible D match to TRBD2 (5 bases). The CDR3 extends over 15 amino acids. V gave up 0 bases and J gave up 4 bases, with 10 bases separating them. CDR1 is MNHEY and CDR2 is SMNVEV in the germline V gene (reference sequence).

V gene TRBV19 combines with J gene TRBJ2-6; 7 positions match TRBD1. Unmatched junction bases numbered 3, after V lost 8 bases and J lost 2 bases. The CDR3 sequence is 14 residues long. Germline V CDR1 and CDR2: LNHDA, SQIVND (reference sequence). CDR3: CASLQGAGANVLTF. CDR3 nucleotides: TGTGCCAGTCTCCAGGGGGCTGGGGCCAACGTCCTGACTTTC. Combining the CDR3 with reference TRBV19 and TRBJ2-6 gives the whole variable domain DGGITQSPKYLFRKEGQNVTLSCEQNLNHDAMYWYRQDPGQGLRLIYYSQIVNDFQKGDIAEGYSVSREKKESFPLTVTSAQKNPTAFYLCASLQGAGANVLTFGAGSRLTVL.

The DNA of the CDR3 is TGTGCCAGCTCACCAAGGGGGACTACAACCTACGAGCAGTACTTC. The encoded protein is CASSPRGTTTYEQYF. The V gene is TRBV18, the J gene TRBJ2-7; tentative D call: TRBD2 (7 bases). The CDR3 consists of 15 residues. Germline CDR1 KGHSH, CDR2 LQKENI. Between the trimmed V and J ends, which lost 2 bases and 2 bases, there was a span of 13 bases.

This clone turned up a few times. V gene TRBV25-1 combines with J gene TRBJ2-1; D perhaps matches TRBD2 (5 bases). CDR3 length: 15 residues. Germline CDR1 is MGHDK and CDR2 is SYGVNS. Trimming removed 1 base at V and 6 bases at J, with 13 bases between. The CDR3 spells CASSESPGIGNEQFF. The DNA of the CDR3 is TGTGCCAGCAGTGAATCTCCCGGGATTGGCAATGAGCAGTTCTTC.

The rearrangement uses TRBV10-3 and TRBJ2-1, with D possibly being TRBD1 (6 bases). The CDR3 spans 13 residues. From germline, CDR1 is ENHRY and CDR2 SYGVKD. V was clipped by 11 bases and J by 3 bases, with 14 bases between them. DNA of the CDR3: TGTGCCTCCCAAGGGGGAAGCTACAATGAGCAGTTCTTC. Protein sequence: CASQGGSYNEQFF.

The rearrangement joins TRBV11-3 to TRBJ2-2; 10 bases match TRBD2. CDR3 length equals 14 residues. The ends lost 9 bases at V and 5 bases at J; junction bases unmatched: 6. Germline lookup yields CDR1 SGHNT and CDR2 YENEEA. CDR3 amino acids: CASSSGSRTGELFF. CDR3 nucleotide sequence: TGTGCCAGTTCTAGCGGGAGCCGGACCGGGGAGCTGTTTTTT.

The sample holds many counts of this clone. This chain uses TRBV7-8 with TRBJ1-5; perhaps TRBD1 as D (5 bases). CDR1 SGHVS and CDR2 FQNEAQ come from the germline V gene. Trimming cost V 4 bases and J 4 bases, with 11 bases left between them. The CDR3 is 14 residues long. CDR3 DNA: TGTGCCAGCAGCTCGGGACTGATGAATCAGCCCCAGCATTTT. This translates into CASSSGLMNQPQHF.

This chain uses TRBV5-1 with TRBJ2-3, with 10 bases fitting TRBD2. Trimming at V came to 2 bases and at J to 4 bases, leaving 4 bases not matched to a gene. The CDR3 runs 15 residues. CDR1 is SGHRS and CDR2 is YFSETQ in the germline V gene. CDR3 in DNA: TGCGCCAGCAGCTTAGCGGGAGGGCCGTCAGATACGCAGTATTTT. It yields the protein CASSLAGGPSDTQYF.

V is TRBV30 and J is TRBJ2-7; D is possibly TRBD1 (6 bases). From germline, CDR1 is GTSNPN and CDR2 SVGIG (reference sequence). The CDR3 runs to 13 residues. Trimming shortened V by 5 bases and J by 1 base, and 12 bases separated the two germline ends. As DNA, the CDR3 is TGTGCCTGGGGGGCAGGGGAGTCCTACGAGCAGTACTTC. Encoded protein: CAWGAGESYEQYF.

The chain is built from TRBV18 and TRBJ2-1; a possible D gene is TRBD2 (5 bases). Trimming left V 0 bases short and J 8 bases short, with 8 bases between. Germline CDR1 and CDR2: KGHSH and LQKENI. The CDR3 has 13 amino acids. The CDR3, as DNA: TGTGCCAGCTCACCACCGTTGCGGGATGAGCAGTTCTTC. It translates to CASSPPLRDEQFF.

The chain is built from TRBV11-2 and TRBJ2-7, with TRBD1 as a possible D gene (6 bases). The CDR3 sequence is 16 residues long. V was trimmed by 7 bases and J by 4 bases, leaving 23 bases between them. Germline CDR1 reads SGHAT; CDR2 reads FQNNGV. CDR3 amino acids: CASTKLPSGTYYEQYF. CDR3 DNA sequence: TGTGCCAGCACCAAGCTTCCTTCTGGGACATATTACGAGCAGTACTTC.